This paragraph covers one T cell receptor (beta chain) sequence. The antigen remains undetermined. TCRdb processed the RT-PCR reads anew with MiXCR; each CDR3 protein has one entry. Of around 790,000 distinct CDR3 sequences detected, approximately 22% appear once; the ten largest clones hold about 9.4%. The entry originates in a study of response to subunit inactivated influenza vaccine. The study, taken as a whole, reports: Authors suggested that a seasonal influenza vaccination recruits few new T cells each time.

The CDR3 is 15 amino acids. The V segment lost 6 bases and the J segment 6 bases; nucleotides outside the gene matches: 11. The chain is built from TRBV12-3 or TRBV12-4 and TRBJ1-5; 7 bases are shared with TRBD1. The sample was PBMCs from blood, taken 5 days after vaccination. The receptor was isolated from a man aged 45-65 years who received an inactivated influenza vaccine. Here the CDR3 DNA reads TGTGCCAGCAGCACCGGGACAGACTTCATTCAGCCCCAGCATTTT. This encodes CASSTGTDFIQPQHF.